Presented here are 5 T cell receptor beta chains from one specimen sequenced in a study of cytomegalovirus exposure and HLA in healthy donors. 60 Vbeta and 13 Jbeta primers were used in PCR. The method was immunoSEQ multiplex PCR; TCRdb's version includes in-frame clones alone and lacks a portion of them. Recorded for this sample: 200,000 or so clones. Source material: PBMCs. All receptors derive from a boy aged 10-17 years in good health and CMV-seronegative.

The rearrangement joins TRBV6-5 to TRBJ2-2, with 10 bases fitting TRBD1. Germline CDR1 reads MNHEY; CDR2 reads SVGAGI. The CDR3 has 15 amino acids. The junction had 4 bases not matched to a gene; V was cut back by 2 bases and J by 7 bases. Here the CDR3 reads CASSYVGQGNGELFF. The CDR3 DNA reads TGTGCCAGCAGTTACGTGGGACAGGGGAACGGGGAGCTGTTTTTT.

This chain joins TRBV19 and TRBJ1-1; 11 bases are shared with TRBD1. The CDR3 sequence is 16 residues long. V lost 7 bases to trimming and J lost 1 base; unmatched junction nucleotides: 8. Germline CDR1 is LNHDA and CDR2 is SQIVND (reference sequence). In DNA form, the CDR3 reads TGTGCCAGTACCGGGACAGGGGGTTTATGGAACACTGAAGCTTTCTTT. Amino acids: CASTGTGGLWNTEAFF.

Notes on this clone: Other DNA sequences of this sample code for an identical CDR3. The chain has TRBV2 and TRBJ2-7; D is unclear. Deletions cut 9 bases from V and 3 bases from J, with 9 bases between. Looked up from germline, CDR1 is SNHLY and CDR2 is FYNNEI. This CDR3 spans 11 amino acids. The CDR3 coding sequence is TGTGCCAGTCAGGTCCTCTACGAGCAGTACTTC. Translation: CASQVLYEQYF.

This chain uses TRBV5-1 with TRBJ2-6; 7 positions match TRBD1. Germline V CDR1 and CDR2: SGHRS, YFSETQ. Germline trimming cut 5 bases from V and 2 bases from J; bases unmatched to any gene: 7. This CDR3 region has 16 residues. The CDR3 spells CASRTYDRAGANVLTF. CDR3 nucleotides: TGCGCCAGCAGAACATACGACAGGGCTGGGGCCAACGTCCTGACTTTC.

The chain uses TRBV6-1 and TRBJ1-1; 10 bases align to TRBD1. The CDR3 length is 16 residues. Germline CDR1 reads MNHNS; CDR2 reads SASEGT. After removal of 2 bases from V and 5 bases from J, the junction contained 8 bases not matched to a gene. CDR3 sequence reads: CASSEMTGGVRTEAFF. Here the CDR3 DNA reads TGTGCCAGCAGTGAAATGACAGGGGGCGTTAGGACTGAAGCTTTCTTT.